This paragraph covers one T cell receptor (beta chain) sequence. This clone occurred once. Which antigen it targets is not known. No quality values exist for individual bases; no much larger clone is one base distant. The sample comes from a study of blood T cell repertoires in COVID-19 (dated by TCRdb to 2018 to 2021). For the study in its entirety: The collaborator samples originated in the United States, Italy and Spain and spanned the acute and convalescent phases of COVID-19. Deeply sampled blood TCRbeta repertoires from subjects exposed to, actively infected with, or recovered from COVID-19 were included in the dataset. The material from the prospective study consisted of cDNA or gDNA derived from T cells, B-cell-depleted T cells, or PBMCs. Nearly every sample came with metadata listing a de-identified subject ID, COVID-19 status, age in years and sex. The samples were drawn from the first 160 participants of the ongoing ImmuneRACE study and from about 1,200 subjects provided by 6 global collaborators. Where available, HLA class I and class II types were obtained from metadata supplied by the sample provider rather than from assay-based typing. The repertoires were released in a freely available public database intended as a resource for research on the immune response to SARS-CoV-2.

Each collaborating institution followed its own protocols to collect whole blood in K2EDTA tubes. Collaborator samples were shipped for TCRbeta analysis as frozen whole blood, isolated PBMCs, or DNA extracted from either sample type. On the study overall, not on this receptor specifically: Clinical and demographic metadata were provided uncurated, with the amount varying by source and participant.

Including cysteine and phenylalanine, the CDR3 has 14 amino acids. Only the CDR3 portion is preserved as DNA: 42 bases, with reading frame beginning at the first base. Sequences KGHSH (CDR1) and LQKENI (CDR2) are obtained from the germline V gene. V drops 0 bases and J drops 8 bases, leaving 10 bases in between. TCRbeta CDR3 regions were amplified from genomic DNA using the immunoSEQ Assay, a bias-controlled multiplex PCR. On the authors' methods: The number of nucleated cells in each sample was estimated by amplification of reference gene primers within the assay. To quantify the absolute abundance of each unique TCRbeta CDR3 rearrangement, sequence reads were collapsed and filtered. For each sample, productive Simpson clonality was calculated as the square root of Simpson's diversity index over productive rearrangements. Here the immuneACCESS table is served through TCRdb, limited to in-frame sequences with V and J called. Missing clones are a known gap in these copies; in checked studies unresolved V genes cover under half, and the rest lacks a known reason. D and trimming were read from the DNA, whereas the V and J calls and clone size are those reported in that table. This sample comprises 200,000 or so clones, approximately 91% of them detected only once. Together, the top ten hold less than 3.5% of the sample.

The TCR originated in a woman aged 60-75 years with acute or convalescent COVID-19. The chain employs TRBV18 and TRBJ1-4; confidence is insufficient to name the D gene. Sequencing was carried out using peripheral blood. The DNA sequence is TGTGCCAGCTCACCACCGGATAGAGGAGAAAAACTGTTTTTT. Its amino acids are CASSPPDRGEKLFF.